This T cell receptor (beta chain) was identified during a study of cytomegalovirus exposure and HLA in healthy donors. With regard to this clone: Its target is not known.

Primers for the PCR totalled 60 Vbeta and 13 Jbeta. Some clones are missing from TCRdb's copy, which holds only in-frame ones; the method was immunoSEQ multiplex PCR. The sample lists about 130,000 clones, 70% to 85% occurring once. Study findings and constraints: Presence/absence results assume similar sequencing depth per donor, which may not hold. Among immune exposure information, only CMV serostatus was available. Many donors shared some public TCRs, even though most TCR sequences were rare.

This CDR3 comprises 12 residues. V lost 1 base to trimming and J lost 3 bases, with 4 bases between them. Germline assignment: CDR1 SGHTS and CDR2 YDEGEE. This TCR came from a woman aged 50 to 65 in good health and CMV-seronegative. The rearrangement uses TRBV5-8 and TRBJ1-1, with unresolved D. The sequenced sample consisted of PBMCs. The CDR3 sequence: CASSLIDTEAFF. In DNA form, the CDR3 reads TGTGCCAGCAGCTTGATAGACACTGAAGCTTTCTTT. Using reference TRBV5-8 and TRBJ1-1 for the parts outside the CDR3, the full variable domain is EAGVTQSPTHLIKTRGQQATLRCSPISGHTSVYWYQQALGLGLQFLLWYDEGEERNRGNFPPRFSGRQFPNYSSELNVNALELEDSALYLCASSLIDTEAFFGQGTRLTVV.